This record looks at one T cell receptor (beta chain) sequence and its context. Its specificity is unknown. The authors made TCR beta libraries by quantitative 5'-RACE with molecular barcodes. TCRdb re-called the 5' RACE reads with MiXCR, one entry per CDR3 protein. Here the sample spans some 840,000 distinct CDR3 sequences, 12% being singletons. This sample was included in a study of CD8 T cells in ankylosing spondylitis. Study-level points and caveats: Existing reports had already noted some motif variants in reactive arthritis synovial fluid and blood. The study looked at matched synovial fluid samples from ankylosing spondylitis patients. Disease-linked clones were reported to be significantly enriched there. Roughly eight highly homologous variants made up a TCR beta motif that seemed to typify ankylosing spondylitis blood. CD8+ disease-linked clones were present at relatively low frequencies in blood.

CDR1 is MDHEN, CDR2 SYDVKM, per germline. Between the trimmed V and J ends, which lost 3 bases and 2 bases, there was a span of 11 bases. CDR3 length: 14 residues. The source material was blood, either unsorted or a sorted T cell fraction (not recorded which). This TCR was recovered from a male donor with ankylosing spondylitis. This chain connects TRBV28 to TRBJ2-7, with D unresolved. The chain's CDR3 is CASSFAPKAYEQYF. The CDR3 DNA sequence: TGTGCCAGCAGTTTCGCCCCGAAGGCCTACGAGCAGTACTTC.